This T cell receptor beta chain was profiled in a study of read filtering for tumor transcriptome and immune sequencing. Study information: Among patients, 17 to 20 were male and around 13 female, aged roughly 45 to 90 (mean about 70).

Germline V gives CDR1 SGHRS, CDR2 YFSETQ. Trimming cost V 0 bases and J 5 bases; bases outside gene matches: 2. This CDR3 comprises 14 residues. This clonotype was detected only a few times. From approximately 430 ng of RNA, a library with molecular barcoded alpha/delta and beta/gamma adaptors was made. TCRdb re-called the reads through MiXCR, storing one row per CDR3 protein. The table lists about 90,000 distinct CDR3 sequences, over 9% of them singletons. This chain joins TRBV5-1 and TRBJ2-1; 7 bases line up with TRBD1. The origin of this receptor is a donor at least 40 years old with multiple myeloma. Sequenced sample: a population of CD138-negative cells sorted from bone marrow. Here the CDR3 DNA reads TGCGCCAGCAGCTTGGGGGGACAGAACAATGAGCAGTTCTTC. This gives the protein CASSLGGQNNEQFF.